This TCR beta chain was documented in a study of T-cell reconstitution after alpha-beta-depleted transplantation in children (dated by TCRdb to about 2016). Background for the entire study: Using TCR repertoire profiling, the study followed T-cell immune reconstitution in a quantitative way in children after TCRalphabeta/CD19-depleted allogeneic hematopoietic cell transplantation. Findings and caveats that apply to the study as a whole: About two months after transplant, the apparently early recovery of alphabetaT-cell counts reportedly depended on just several hundred clones that had expanded rapidly and came from non-depleted graft cells. In some patients, the high TCRbeta diversity seen at day 60 was put down to recipient T cells and intrathymic progenitors that had survived conditioning. Over the following months the frequencies of hyperexpanded clones went down, and after one year T-cell counts and TCRbeta diversity were mostly credited to newly produced T cells.

Reading the label with the study, this specimen's treatment or condition is: allogeneic hematopoietic cell transplantation with graft depleted of TCRalphabeta T cells and CD19 B cells. The transplant recipients were children given TCRalphabeta/CD19-depleted allogeneic hematopoietic cell grafts. This clonotype was seen more than once but under ten times. The specificity of this receptor is unknown. Base qualities are not provided; no much larger clone lies one nucleotide away. Inclusive of the bounding cysteine and phenylalanine, the CDR3 is 18 residues long. The retained sequence is limited to the CDR3, 54 bases, with the frame set at the first base. For this chain, trimming is 3 bases at the V end and 4 bases at the J end, and the number of junction bases without a gene match is 9. Sequences KGHSH (CDR1) and LQKENI (CDR2) are obtained from the germline V gene. Preparation of the library involved PCR. Reads for this sample came from an Illumina HiSeq 2500. To normalize quantification of the TCRbeta repertoire, the TCR libraries were built with molecular barcoding that relied on unique molecular identifiers. TCRdb trimmed public reads at Q25 via fastp, called clones via MiXCR and kept in-frame beta chains. Each entry is one CDR3 protein sequence, shown with its most common DNA and genes. Counted in this sample were roughly 790,000 distinct CDR3 sequences; less than 20% of them appeared once. The top ten constitute around 5% of the sample.

Sequenced here: PBMCs, mostly from graft donor cells, sampled 360 days after TCRalphabeta/CD19-depleted stem cell transplant. The rearranged segments are TRBV18 and TRBJ2-1; 13 bases in the junction line up with TRBD2. The receptor was derived from a male patient between 10 and 17 years old who had a stem cell transplant for acute lymphoblastic leukemia, so the T cells may come from the graft donor. The CDR3 sequence is CASSPSNMGLAGYNEQFF. The DNA is as follows: TGTGCCAGCTCACCCAGTAACATGGGACTAGCGGGATACAATGAGCAGTTCTTC.